A selection of T cell receptor beta chains follows, all from one sample in a study of shared clonotypes between healthy human individuals. The repertoire was sequenced with immunoSEQ multiplex PCR; TCRdb's copy has only in-frame clones and lacks some. The data show under 300,000 clones, under 80% seen once. Sequenced: memory CD4+ T cells sorted from blood. The receptors shown here come from a man aged 25-45 years in good health. The CDR3 runs from the conserved cysteine through the conserved F or W. The D gene is left open where the match is weak. Not all rows give a size; the values are once, few, many and, for expanded clones, a class.

>TRBJ2-3|TRBV9|-|few
CASSVVGAGTDTQYF
TGTGCCAGCAGCGTAGTAGGAGCAGGAACAGATACGCAGTATTTT
>TRBJ2-7|TRBV7-2|-|many
CASSLKVGLAYEQYF
TGTGCCAGCAGCTTAAAGGTTGGGTTGGCCTACGAGCAGTACTTC
>TRBJ2-2|TRBV5-1|TRBD2|-
CASSPGGFTGELFF
TGCGCCAGCAGCCCCGGGGGGTTCACCGGGGAGCTGTTTTTT
>TRBJ2-5|TRBV29-1|-|-
CSVEDLGFEETQYF
TGCAGCGTTGAAGATTTGGGTTTTGAAGAGACCCAGTACTTC
>TRBJ1-2|TRBV6-1|-|-
CASSGGLDAYGYTF
TGTGCCAGCAGTGGAGGACTGGACGCCTATGGCTACACCTTC
>TRBJ1-5|TRBV9|TRBD1|few
CASSEQGENQPQHF
TGTGCCAGCAGCGAACAGGGGGAAAATCAGCCCCAGCATTTT
>TRBJ1-2|TRBV7-3|TRBD1|-
CASSLNRERTGASGYTF
TGTGCCAGCAGCTTAAATCGGGAGCGGACAGGGGCGTCTGGCTACACCTTC
>TRBJ2-5|TRBV7-7|-|-
CASSPMRQETQYF
TGTGCCAGCAGCCCAATGAGGCAAGAGACCCAGTACTTC
>TRBJ1-2|TRBV21-1|-|-
CASSNSESGREVHYGYTF
TGTGCCAGCAGCAATTCCGAATCGGGACGAGAGGTCCACTATGGCTACACCTTC
>TRBJ1-1|TRBV4-3|-|-
CASSLEFSTEAFF
TGCGCCAGCAGCCTAGAGTTTAGCACTGAAGCTTTCTTT
>TRBJ2-1|TRBV5-1|TRBD2|-
CASSLSPAGVGNEQFF
TGCGCCAGCAGCTTGTCCCCAGCGGGAGTTGGCAATGAGCAGTTCTTC
>TRBJ1-1|TRBV5-1|-|-
CASSLDGANTEAFF
TGCGCCAGCAGCCTTGACGGGGCAAACACTGAAGCTTTCTTT
>TRBJ2-5|TRBV5-6|-|-
CASSYPWSYEAQETQYF
TGTGCCAGCAGCTATCCTTGGAGTTACGAGGCTCAAGAGACCCAGTACTTC
>TRBJ2-5|TRBV5-4|TRBD1|once
CASSQRTGYKETQYF
TGTGCCAGCAGCCAAAGGACAGGGTACAAAGAGACCCAGTACTTC
>TRBJ1-1|TRBV18|TRBD1|-
CASSPPGTGGTEAFF
TGTGCCAGCTCACCTCCCGGGACAGGGGGCACTGAAGCTTTCTTT
>TRBJ1-5|TRBV7-8|-|-
CTSSSARGHPNQPQHF
TGTACCAGCAGCTCAGCCCGGGGACACCCTAATCAGCCCCAGCATTTT
>TRBJ2-7|TRBV7-9|-|-
CASSLDAGAYEQYF
TGTGCCAGCAGCTTAGACGCAGGGGCCTACGAGCAGTACTTC
>TRBJ2-3|TRBV19|-|once
CASSNWGRQEPPTF
TGTGCCAGTAGTAATTGGGGGCGGCAGGAGCCCCCCACTTTT
>TRBJ2-5|TRBV18|-|-
CASSPPDLGQETQYF
TGTGCCAGCTCACCACCGGATTTGGGACAAGAGACCCAGTACTTC
>TRBJ2-3|TRBV7-9|-|-
CASSSRGQRADTQYF
TGTGCCAGCAGCTCCCGTGGCCAGAGGGCAGATACGCAGTATTTT
>TRBJ1-1|TRBV29-1|-|-
CSVKDMNTEAFF
TGCAGCGTTAAAGACATGAACACTGAAGCTTTCTTT
>TRBJ2-7|TRBV25-1|TRBD1|-
CASSELGQAARGEQYF
TGTGCCAGCAGTGAATTAGGACAGGCGGCCAGGGGCGAGCAGTACTTC
>TRBJ2-3|TRBV6-1|TRBD2|few
CASSLAGGNTDTQYF
TGTGCCAGCAGCCTAGCGGGAGGGAACACAGATACGCAGTATTTT
>TRBJ2-5|TRBV5-4|-|-
CASSLEASADQETQYF
TGTGCCAGCAGCTTGGAGGCTAGCGCGGACCAAGAGACCCAGTACTTC
>TRBJ2-2|TRBV5-1|-|-
CASSSLLPGQQTGELFF
TGCGCCAGCAGCTCCCTTCTTCCGGGACAACAGACCGGGGAGCTGTTTTTT
>TRBJ2-1|TRBV5-6|-|-
CASSPIDTPNEQFF
TGTGCCAGCAGCCCGATAGACACACCCAATGAGCAGTTCTTC
>TRBJ2-5|TRBV4-3|-|-
CASSQTYPQETQYF
TGCGCCAGCAGCCAAACCTACCCGCAAGAGACCCAGTACTTC
>TRBJ1-3|TRBV5-1|-|once
CASSLQGSSGSGNTIYF
TGCGCCAGCAGCTTGCAAGGGAGCTCTGGCTCTGGAAACACCATATATTTT
>TRBJ2-2|TRBV27|TRBD2|once
CASSLAGGRNTGELFF
TGTGCCAGCAGTCTAGCGGGAGGTAGGAACACCGGGGAGCTGTTTTTT
>TRBJ1-1|TRBV30|TRBD1|once
CAWRPGTVNTEAFF
TGTGCCTGGAGACCCGGGACAGTTAACACTGAAGCTTTCTTT
>TRBJ2-5|TRBV9|TRBD2|-
CASSASGLAGVETQYF
TGTGCCAGCAGCGCCTCCGGACTAGCGGGAGTTGAGACCCAGTACTTC
>TRBJ1-3|TRBV6-9|TRBD1|-
CASSKGQQTGNTIYF
TGTGCCAGCAGCAAGGGACAGCAAACTGGAAACACCATATATTTT
>TRBJ2-7|TRBV7-8|-|many
CASSLSLTGRSSYEQYF
TGTGCCAGCAGCTTATCCCTTACAGGCCGTAGCTCCTACGAGCAGTACTTC
>TRBJ2-7|TRBV5-4|-|few
CASSLGTKRLIGEQYF
TGTGCCAGCAGCCTCGGGACGAAGAGACTAATTGGCGAGCAGTACTTC
>TRBJ2-3|TRBV7-2|-|-
CASSGSGGTDTQYF
TGTGCCAGCAGCGGGTCTGGAGGAACAGATACGCAGTATTTT
>TRBJ1-4|TRBV5-6|-|-
CASSSREGEKLFF
TGTGCCAGCAGTTCGCGGGAGGGCGAAAAACTGTTTTTT
>TRBJ1-2|TRBV7-2|-|-
CASSAQGYGYTF
TGTGCCAGCAGCGCACAGGGATATGGCTACACCTTC
>TRBJ2-1|TRBV5-4|TRBD2|-
CASSLVLAGYNEQFF
TGTGCCAGCAGCTTGGTGCTAGCGGGGTACAATGAGCAGTTCTTC
>TRBJ1-2|TRBV7-2|TRBD1|few
CASSSGQYYGYTF
TGTGCCAGCAGCTCGGGACAGTACTATGGCTACACCTTC
>TRBJ2-1|TRBV27|TRBD1|few
CASSTFPGGYSYNEQFF
TGTGCCAGCAGTACGTTTCCAGGGGGTTACTCCTACAATGAGCAGTTCTTC
>TRBJ2-3|TRBV10-1|TRBD2|-
CASSGPGLAGGPGDTQYF
TGCGCCAGCAGTGGGCCGGGACTAGCGGGAGGGCCAGGAGATACGCAGTATTTT
>TRBJ2-1|TRBV27|-|many
CASSLARYHNEQFF
TGTGCCAGCAGTTTAGCTAGGTATCACAATGAGCAGTTCTTC
>TRBJ2-3|TRBV11-3|-|once
CASSRLGGPDTQYF
TGTGCCAGCAGTCGTCTCGGAGGTCCAGATACGCAGTATTTT
>TRBJ2-7|TRBV7-2|-|-
CASNPGLGFYEQYF
TGTGCCAGCAACCCGGGACTGGGTTTCTACGAGCAGTACTTC
>TRBJ1-5|TRBV28|TRBD1|-
CASSSPSSGTGNNQPQHF
TGTGCCAGCAGTTCGCCCTCCTCCGGGACAGGGAACAATCAGCCCCAGCATTTT
>TRBJ2-3|TRBV5-1|TRBD2|few
CASQRGGSTDTQYF
TGCGCCAGCCAACGGGGGGGAAGCACAGATACGCAGTATTTT
>TRBJ1-2|TRBV29-1|-|-
CSVEKGGVLNYGYTF
TGCAGCGTTGAAAAAGGTGGTGTACTCAACTATGGCTACACCTTC
>TRBJ2-1|TRBV6-5|TRBD2|-
CARGLAGYNEQFF
TGTGCCAGGGGACTAGCGGGATACAATGAGCAGTTCTTC
>TRBJ2-5|TRBV15|-|-
CATSRDRAAETQYF
TGTGCCACCAGCAGAGATAGGGCCGCTGAGACCCAGTACTTC
>TRBJ2-1|TRBV11-1|TRBD2|-
CASSFSGMGYNEQFF
TGTGCCAGCAGCTTTAGCGGGATGGGTTACAATGAGCAGTTCTTC
>TRBJ1-3|TRBV2|-|few
CASRANSGNTIYF
TGTGCCAGCAGGGCGAACTCTGGAAACACCATATATTTT
>TRBJ2-2|TRBV7-9|-|-
CANTNRENTGELFF
TGTGCCAATACTAACAGGGAAAACACCGGGGAGCTGTTTTTT
>TRBJ2-1|TRBV7-9|-|-
CASSGYGSSYNEQFF
TGTGCCAGCAGTGGGTACGGGAGCTCCTACAATGAGCAGTTCTTC
>TRBJ2-1|TRBV14|TRBD2|-
CASSQLTSGTNEQFF
TGTGCCAGCAGCCAATTGACTAGCGGTACGAATGAGCAGTTCTTC
>TRBJ2-7|TRBV7-2|TRBD2|-
CASSSQPSGIYSYEQYF
TGTGCCAGCAGCTCGCAACCTAGCGGCATATACTCCTACGAGCAGTACTTC
>TRBJ2-1|TRBV30|-|few
CAWSWGYPYNEQFF
TGTGCCTGGAGTTGGGGCTATCCATACAATGAGCAGTTCTTC
>TRBJ2-1|TRBV11-2|TRBD2|-
CASRNLAGNNEQFF
TGTGCCAGCAGGAACCTAGCGGGGAACAATGAGCAGTTCTTC
>TRBJ2-3|TRBV4-1|TRBD1|many
CASSLRQGGTDTQYF
TGCGCCAGCAGCCTCAGACAGGGGGGAACAGATACGCAGTATTTT
>TRBJ2-7|TRBV15|-|-
CATKAGEFYEQYF
TGTGCCACCAAGGCAGGGGAGTTCTACGAGCAGTACTTC